This T cell receptor (beta chain) is from a study of blood T cell repertoires in COVID-19. In the study overall: From T cells, B-cell-depleted T cells, or PBMCs came the material, which was cDNA or gDNA.

Living in under 30 US areas, the participants were between roughly 18 and 89 years of age. Sequencing was performed with immunoSEQ multiplex PCR; in TCRdb, only in-frame clones are kept and a portion is missing. The sample yields about 170,000 clones, less than 90% seen once. This clone has only a few counts. Trimming removed 4 bases from V and 4 bases from J; junction bases left unmatched: 8. The CDR3 runs to 16 residues. Germline V gene data show CDR1 as LNHDA and CDR2 as SQIVND (reference sequence). The sequenced sample was PBMCs or T cells enriched from blood (not recorded which). The source is a woman aged 50 to 65 who had recovered from COVID-19. The chain combines TRBV19 with TRBJ2-5, with 11 bases that match TRBD2. The CDR3 loop is CASSKGIGLAGETQYF. The CDR3 DNA reads TGTGCCAGTAGTAAGGGTATAGGACTAGCGGGAGAGACCCAGTACTTC.